This T cell receptor beta chain came from a study of T cell responses to AZD1222 COVID-19 vaccine. Here immunoSEQ multiplex PCR was the method, and the copy in TCRdb shows in-frame clones only, minus some. The data hold about 120,000 clones, with about 88% observed a single time. This receptor was taken from an adult who received the AZD1222 COVID-19 vaccine. The sequencing used peripheral blood, collected 28 days after the second AZD1222 dose.

CDR3 nucleotides: TGTGCCAGTAGTATACCACAATACGAGCAGTACTTC. Amino acids: CASSIPQYEQYF. The chain joins TRBV19 to TRBJ2-7; D is undetermined. The germline CDR1 and CDR2 sequences are LNHDA and SQIVND (reference sequence). V was clipped by 2 bases and J by 4 bases, with 6 bases between them. This CDR3 region has 12 residues.